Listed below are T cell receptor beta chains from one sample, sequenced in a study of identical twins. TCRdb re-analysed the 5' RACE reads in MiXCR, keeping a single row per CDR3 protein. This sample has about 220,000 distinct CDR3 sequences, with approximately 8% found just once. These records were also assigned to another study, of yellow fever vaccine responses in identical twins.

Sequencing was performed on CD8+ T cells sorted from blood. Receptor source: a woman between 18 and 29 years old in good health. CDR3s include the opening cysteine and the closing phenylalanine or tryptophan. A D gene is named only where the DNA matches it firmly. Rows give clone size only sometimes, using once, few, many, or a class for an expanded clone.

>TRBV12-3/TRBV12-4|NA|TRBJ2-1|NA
CASSTPGLTRNEQFF
TGTGCCAGCAGTACCCCGGGGCTGACTAGAAATGAGCAGTTCTTC
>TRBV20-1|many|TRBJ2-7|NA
CSATPKVRDTIYEQYF
TGCAGTGCAACTCCAAAGGTCAGGGACACAATCTACGAGCAGTACTTC
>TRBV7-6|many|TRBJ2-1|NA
CASSLVATDNEQFF
TGTGCCAGCAGCTTAGTAGCGACGGACAATGAGCAGTTCTTC
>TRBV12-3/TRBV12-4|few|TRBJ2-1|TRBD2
CASSHLTSGISYNEQFF
TGTGCCAGCAGCCACCTCACTAGCGGGATCTCCTACAATGAGCAGTTCTTC
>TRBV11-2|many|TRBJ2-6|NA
CASSLWEVAGANVLTF
TGTGCCAGCAGCTTATGGGAGGTAGCTGGGGCCAACGTCCTGACTTTC
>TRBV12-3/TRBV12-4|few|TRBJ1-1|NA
CASSPTGGINTEAFF
TGTGCCAGCAGCCCCACGGGAGGGATAAACACTGAAGCTTTCTTT
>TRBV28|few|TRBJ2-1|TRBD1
CAGATLRGNEQFF
TGTGCCGGGGCGACCCTCAGGGGGAATGAGCAGTTCTTC
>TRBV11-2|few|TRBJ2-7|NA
CASSLVGVTYEQYF
TGTGCCAGCAGCTTAGTTGGGGTTACATACGAGCAGTACTTC
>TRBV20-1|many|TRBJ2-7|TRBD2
CSARSTSGRIGPYEQYF
TGCAGTGCTAGATCGACTAGCGGGAGAATTGGGCCCTACGAGCAGTACTTC
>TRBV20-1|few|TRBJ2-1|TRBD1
CSARDPLGTGMSEQFF
TGCAGTGCTCGAGATCCTCTGGGGACAGGGATGAGTGAGCAGTTCTTC
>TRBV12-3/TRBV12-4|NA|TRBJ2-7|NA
CASSYDTAPYEQYF
TGTGCCAGCAGTTACGACACGGCTCCCTACGAGCAGTACTTC
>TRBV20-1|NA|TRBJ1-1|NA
CSARDDRFPEAFF
TGCAGTGCTAGAGATGACCGCTTCCCTGAAGCTTTCTTT
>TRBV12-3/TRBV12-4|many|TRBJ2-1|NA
CASSFGLGGPWEQFF
TGTGCCAGCAGTTTTGGGCTAGGGGGGCCGTGGGAGCAGTTCTTC
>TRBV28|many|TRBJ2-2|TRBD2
CASSFSYGGTRTSDTGELFF
TGTGCCAGCAGTTTTAGCTACGGGGGTACTCGGACTAGTGACACCGGGGAGCTGTTTTTT
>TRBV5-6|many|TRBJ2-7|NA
CASSFSSIYEQYF
TGTGCCAGCAGCTTTTCCAGTATCTACGAGCAGTACTTC
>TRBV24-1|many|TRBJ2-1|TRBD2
CATSGLAGGQHNEQFF
TGTGCCACCAGCGGACTAGCGGGAGGGCAACACAATGAGCAGTTCTTC
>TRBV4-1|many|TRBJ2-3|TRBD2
CASSHPGTSGSTDTQYF
TGCGCCAGCAGCCATCCTGGGACTAGCGGGAGCACAGATACGCAGTATTTT
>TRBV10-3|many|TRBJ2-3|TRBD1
CAISEDRQGFADTQYF
TGTGCCATCAGTGAGGATCGACAGGGGTTCGCAGATACGCAGTATTTT
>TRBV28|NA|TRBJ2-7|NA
CASTRGRSYEQYF
TGTGCCAGCACGCGAGGGCGGTCTTACGAGCAGTACTTC
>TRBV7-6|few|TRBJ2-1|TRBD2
CASTPTSGGSSYNEQFF
TGTGCCAGCACCCCCACTAGCGGGGGGTCGTCCTACAATGAGCAGTTCTTC
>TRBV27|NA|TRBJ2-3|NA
CASSGRARGTDTQYF
TGTGCCAGCAGTGGCAGGGCCAGGGGCACAGATACGCAGTATTTT
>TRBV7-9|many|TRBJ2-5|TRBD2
CASSTGTSGQETQYF
TGTGCCAGCAGCACCGGGACTAGCGGGCAAGAGACCCAGTACTTC
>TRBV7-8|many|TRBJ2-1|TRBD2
CASSLDSGRGNEQFF
TGTGCCAGCAGCTTAGATAGCGGGAGGGGAAATGAGCAGTTCTTC
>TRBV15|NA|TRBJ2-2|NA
CATSSLGKGGELFF
TGTGCCACCAGCAGTCTGGGGAAAGGGGGGGAGCTGTTTTTT
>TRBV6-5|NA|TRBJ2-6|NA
CASSYRGFSGANVLTF
TGTGCCAGCAGTTACAGGGGGTTCTCTGGGGCCAACGTCCTGACTTTC
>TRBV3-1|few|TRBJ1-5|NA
CASSQDRVRDQPQHF
TGTGCCAGCAGCCAAGACAGGGTCAGAGATCAGCCCCAGCATTTT
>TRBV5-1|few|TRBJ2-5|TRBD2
CATSPSGGVLETQYF
TGCGCCACCAGTCCTAGCGGGGGGGTACTCGAGACCCAGTACTTC
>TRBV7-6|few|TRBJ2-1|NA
CASSLGPSALNEQFF
TGTGCCAGCAGCTTAGGTCCTAGCGCCCTCAATGAGCAGTTCTTC
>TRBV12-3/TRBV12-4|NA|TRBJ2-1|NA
CASSSGQKRYNEQFF
TGTGCCAGCAGTTCCGGCCAAAAGAGGTACAATGAGCAGTTCTTC
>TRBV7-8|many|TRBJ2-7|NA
CASSPPDKNYEQYF
TGTGCCAGCAGCCCACCAGACAAGAACTACGAGCAGTACTTC
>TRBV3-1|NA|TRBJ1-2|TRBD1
CASSGEEGAFGYTF
TGTGCCAGCAGCGGCGAAGAGGGGGCCTTTGGCTACACCTTC
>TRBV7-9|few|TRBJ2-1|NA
CASSFSARGPLGDEQFF
TGTGCCAGCAGCTTCTCAGCGCGGGGGCCACTCGGAGATGAGCAGTTCTTC
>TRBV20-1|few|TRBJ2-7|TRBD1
CSALDRGSYEQYF
TGCAGTGCTCTGGACAGGGGATCCTACGAGCAGTACTTC
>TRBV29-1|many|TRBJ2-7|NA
CSVDEKGRNEQYF
TGCAGCGTTGACGAGAAGGGGCGGAACGAGCAGTACTTC
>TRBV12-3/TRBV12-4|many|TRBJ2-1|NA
CASTFEVGDSYNEQFF
TGTGCCAGCACTTTTGAGGTAGGGGACTCCTACAATGAGCAGTTCTTC
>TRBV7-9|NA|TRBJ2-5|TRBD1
CASSLGTGQETQYF
TGTGCCAGCAGCTTAGGGACAGGGCAAGAGACCCAGTACTTC
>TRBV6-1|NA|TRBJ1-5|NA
CASSGIGGRGNQPQHF
TGTGCCAGCAGTGGAATTGGGGGGCGAGGCAATCAGCCCCAGCATTTT
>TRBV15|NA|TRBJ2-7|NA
CATSPRGGSHEQYF
TGTGCCACCAGCCCTCGAGGGGGGTCCCACGAGCAGTACTTC
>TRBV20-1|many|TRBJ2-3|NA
CSARDVLELSTDTQYF
TGCAGTGCTAGAGACGTGTTAGAACTCAGCACAGATACGCAGTATTTT
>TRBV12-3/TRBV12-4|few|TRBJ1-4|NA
CASRNSGSTNEKLFF
TGTGCCAGCAGAAATTCCGGTTCAACTAATGAAAAACTGTTTTTT
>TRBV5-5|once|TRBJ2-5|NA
CASSLDGAAQETQYF
TGTGCCAGCAGCTTGGATGGGGCAGCTCAAGAGACCCAGTACTTC
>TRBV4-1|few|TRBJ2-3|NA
CASSLRLVFSQPTDTQYF
TGCGCCAGCAGCCTTCGGCTAGTGTTCTCACAGCCCACAGATACGCAGTATTTT
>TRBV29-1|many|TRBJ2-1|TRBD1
CSVEGWRGQGAYNEQFF
TGCAGCGTTGAAGGGTGGAGGGGACAGGGGGCCTACAATGAGCAGTTCTTC
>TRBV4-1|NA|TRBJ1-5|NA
CASSQGHPSNQPQHF
TGCGCCAGCAGCCAGGGACACCCTAGCAATCAGCCCCAGCATTTT
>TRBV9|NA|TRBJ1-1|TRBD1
CASSVEQGARTEAFF
TGTGCCAGCAGCGTAGAGCAGGGGGCGCGAACTGAAGCTTTCTTT
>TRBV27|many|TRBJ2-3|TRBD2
CASSSFEERGGGPQGTQYF
TGTGCCAGCAGTTCCTTCGAGGAGCGGGGGGGCGGGCCCCAGGGTACGCAGTATTTT
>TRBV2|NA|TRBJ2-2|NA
CASSEDGGAGELFF
TGTGCCAGCAGTGAAGACGGGGGCGCCGGGGAGCTGTTTTTT
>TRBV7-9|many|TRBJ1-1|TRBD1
CASSLLDRENTEAFF
TGTGCCAGCAGCTTACTGGACAGGGAGAACACTGAAGCTTTCTTT
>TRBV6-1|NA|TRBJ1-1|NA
CASHVGTEAFF
TGTGCCAGCCATGTAGGCACTGAAGCTTTCTTT
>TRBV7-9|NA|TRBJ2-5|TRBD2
CASSSNGGQETQYF
TGTGCCAGCAGCTCCAACGGGGGGCAAGAGACCCAGTACTTC